Reported below is one TCR beta chain. Other DNA sequences in this sample translate to the same CDR3. Profiling relied on immunoSEQ multiplex PCR, and the TCRdb table lists in-frame clones only, not all of them. The table lists around 1.4 million clones, approximately 98.5% of them singletons. This sample was included in a study of shared clonotypes between healthy human individuals. CD45RA+ naive and CD45RA-negative memory subsets were separated from CD4+ cells. CDR1 is MDHEN, CDR2 SYDVKM, per germline. The CDR3 sequence is 13 residues long. V lost 3 bases to trimming and J lost 4 bases, with 7 bases between them.

The TCR comes from a man aged 25-40 years in good health. The V and J genes are TRBV28 and TRBJ1-5; D ambiguous. The sequenced material came from naive CD4+ T cells sorted from blood. The subset was: CD45RA+ positively selected. For the CDR3, the DNA is TGTGCCAGCAGTTTGCTAGGGAATCAGCCCCAGCATTTT. Protein sequence: CASSLLGNQPQHF.